This TCR beta chain is drawn from a study of Ad26.COV2.S vaccination and SARS-CoV-2 variants. The repertoire was sequenced with immunoSEQ multiplex PCR; TCRdb's copy has only in-frame clones and lacks some. The table has about 320,000 clones, about 82% seen once. Findings of the study overall: Spike-specific TCR breadth was greater in vaccine than placebo recipients.

The treatment is: some 20 received Ad26.COV2.S at low or high dose, single or two shots; roughly five received placebo; per-sample allocation not given. Sampling was performed 63 days after the first vaccine or placebo injection. Looked up from germline, CDR1 is MGHRA and CDR2 is YSYEKL. The CDR3 has 14 amino acids. Trimming stripped 4 bases from V and 0 bases from J, with 7 bases between. As regards this clone: What it recognizes is unknown.

This receptor was taken from a person between 18 and 59 years old who received the Ad26.COV2.S COVID-19 vaccine or a placebo. The specimen comprised peripheral blood, sampled in a trial of Ad26.COV2.S vaccine versus placebo. The V gene is TRBV4-1, the J gene TRBJ1-3, with no clear D. The CDR3: CASSPDPSGNTIYF. The CDR3 nucleotides read TGCGCCAGCAGCCCTGACCCCTCTGGAAACACCATATATTTT.